These 27 T cell receptor beta chains share one sample of origin, sequenced in a study of T cells in Graves' hyperthyroidism and ophthalmopathy. Amplification of TCR beta CDR3 regions was performed using RNA transcripts as template. First-round RT-PCR of the TCR CDR3 relied on the HTBI primer set. TCRdb reprocessed the multiplex PCR reads with MiXCR, giving one entry per CDR3 protein. The table shows some 740,000 distinct CDR3 sequences, with 12% to 15% occurring only once. The sequenced sample consisted of blood. These TCRs come from a woman between 18 and 30 years old with Graves' hyperthyroidism.

Note on this clonotype: This may come from a read error, since a much larger clone is one base off. DNA of the CDR3: TGCGCCAGCAGCCCAGACTCCCTGGGGCGCACTGAAGCTTTCTTT. Its protein product is CASSPDSLGRTEAFF. The chain carries TRBV4-1 and TRBJ1-1, with a possible D match to TRBD1 (5 bases). CDR1 MGHRA and CDR2 YSYEKL come from the germline V gene. V lost 4 bases to trimming and J lost 4 bases, with 16 bases between them. The CDR3 is 15 residues long.

This clonotype was counted many times. The gene calls are TRBV3-1 and TRBJ2-7, with a tentative D call TRBD2 (5 bases). V was trimmed by 4 bases and J by 0 bases, leaving 19 bases between them. This CDR3 comprises 17 residues. CDR1 is LGHDT, CDR2 YNNKEL, per germline (reference sequence). CDR3 protein: CASSRTPRRTSSYEQYF. As DNA, the CDR3 is TGTGCCAGCAGCCGTACTCCGCGGAGGACGAGCTCCTACGAGCAGTACTTC.

This clonotype was detected a few times. This chain uses TRBV7-9 with TRBJ2-1, with TRBD2 matching 11 bases. V lost 4 bases, J lost 5 bases, and 7 bases stayed unmatched. There are 16 residues in the CDR3. Germline CDR1 SEHNR, CDR2 FQNEAQ (reference sequence). CDR3 nucleotides: TGTGCCAGCAGCTCACCCTCGGGACTAGCGGACAATGAGCAGTTCTTC. Translation gives CASSSPSGLADNEQFF. Full variable domain (missing parts from reference TRBV7-9 and TRBJ2-1): DTGVSQNPRHKITKRGQNVTFRCDPISEHNRLYWYRQTLGQGPEFLTYFQNEAQLEKSRLLSDRFSAERPKGSFSTLEIQRTEQGDSAMYLCASSSPSGLADNEQFFGPGTRLTVL.

The chain joins TRBV6-1 to TRBJ2-5, with D possibly called TRBD1 or TRBD2 (5 bases each). The ends were cut back, 6 bases at V and 0 bases at J, with 11 bases in the middle. Germline CDR1 is MNHNS and CDR2 is SASEGT. This CDR3 comprises 14 residues. The CDR3 DNA follows: TGTGCCAGCAGGGGGGACCAGTACCAAGAGACCCAGTACTTC. It is translated as CASRGDQYQETQYF.

The chain carries TRBV24-1 and TRBJ2-6; maybe TRBD2 (5 bases). Trimming stripped 0 bases from V and 0 bases from J, with 20 bases between. The CDR3 has 21 residues. In germline, CDR1 is KGHDR, CDR2 SFDVKD. CDR3 in DNA: TGTGCCACCAGTGATTTGTTTCGGGAAATGGCGTCGGTCTCTGGGGCCAACGTCCTGACTTTC. Amino acid sequence: CATSDLFREMASVSGANVLTF.

A few counts support this clonotype. V and J are TRBV20-1 and TRBJ2-1; tentatively, D is TRBD1 (6 bases). V was pared by 5 bases and J by 7 bases, with 27 bases between. Germline V lookup: CDR1 DFQATT, CDR2 SNEGSKA (reference sequence). The CDR3 spans 17 residues. The CDR3 coding sequence is TGCAGTGCTTCCCACAGGGTTTGGGCGACCGAGGGGAATGAGCAGTTCTTC. Protein product: CSASHRVWATEGNEQFF.

This clonotype was counted many times. This chain uses TRBV20-1 with TRBJ2-7; the match to TRBD2 covers 11 bases. The CDR3 totals 14 residues. The ends lost 4 bases at V and 1 base at J; junction bases unmatched: 3. Germline CDR1 is DFQATT and CDR2 is SNEGSKA (reference sequence). CDR3 in DNA: TGCAGTGCTACCCGGACTAGCGGGTCCTACGAGCAGTACTTC. Translating it yields CSATRTSGSYEQYF.

This clonotype was found many times. V gene TRBV11-1 combines with J gene TRBJ1-1; D perhaps matches TRBD1 (5 bases). V lost 1 base and J 1 base, leaving 16 bases between the germline ends. In germline, CDR1 is SGHAT, CDR2 FQDESV (reference sequence). The CDR3 runs 17 residues. The CDR3 DNA reads as TGTGCCAGCAGCTTAGTGATAGGACACCGCGAGAACACTGAAGCTTTCTTT. The encoded protein is CASSLVIGHRENTEAFF.

The gene calls are TRBV5-6 and TRBJ2-3; 10 nucleotides match TRBD1. The CDR3 extends over 14 amino acids. Germline CDR1 reads SGHDT; CDR2 reads YYEEEE. V lost 5 bases to trimming and J lost 2 bases; unmatched junction nucleotides: 2. The CDR3 bases are TGTGCCAGCAGGGGACAGGGGACCACAGATACGCAGTATTTT. It encodes CASRGQGTTDTQYF.

The chain links TRBV20-1 to TRBJ2-2; TRBD1 agrees at 8 bases. The V segment lost 3 bases and the J segment 1 base; nucleotides outside the gene matches: 4. The germline CDR1 and CDR2 sequences are DFQATT and SNEGSKA (reference sequence). This CDR3 contains 15 residues. The DNA of the CDR3 is TGCAGTGCTAGGGACAGGGAATTGAACACCGGGGAGCTGTTTTTT. Protein sequence: CSARDRELNTGELFF.

V and J are TRBV28 and TRBJ2-7, with TRBD2 as a possible D gene (6 bases). This CDR3 has 14 residues. Between the trimmed V and J ends, which lost 5 bases and 6 bases, there was a span of 17 bases. The germline CDR1 and CDR2 sequences are MDHEN and SYDVKM. The CDR3 coding sequence is TGTGCCAGCAGTGGAGGGTCTCACGGGGGCGAGCAGTACTTC. Translated, it gives CASSGGSHGGEQYF.

This clonotype was detected ten times or more. The chain links TRBV28 to TRBJ2-1; D tentatively fits TRBD1 or TRBD2 (5 bases each). The CDR3 has 17 amino acids. The germline V and J ends were trimmed by 3 bases and 6 bases, with 21 bases remaining between them. Looked up from germline, CDR1 is MDHEN and CDR2 is SYDVKM. The CDR3 region has the DNA TGTGCCAGCAGTTTTCTCCACTTTACCGGGGCCTCCAATGAGCAGTTCTTC. It encodes CASSFLHFTGASNEQFF.

This clonotype was detected many times. CDR3 sequence reads: CAWSPRHGYGYTF. Written as DNA, the CDR3 is TGTGCCTGGAGTCCTCGACACGGCTATGGCTACACCTTC. V and J are TRBV30 and TRBJ1-2; D remains ambiguous. The germline gives CDR1 GTSNPN, CDR2 SVGIG (reference sequence). This CDR3 contains 13 residues. The ends were cut back, 2 bases at V and 4 bases at J, with 11 bases in the middle.

V gene TRBV24-1 combines with J gene TRBJ2-5, with D possibly TRBD2 on 7 matching bases. Germline V gives CDR1 KGHDR, CDR2 SFDVKD. The CDR3 contains 17 residues. Trimming removed 3 bases from V and 0 bases from J, with 16 bases in between. DNA for the CDR3: TGTGCCACCAGTGATCCTAACGGGGGGCGCTACCAAGAGACCCAGTACTTC. It specifies CATSDPNGGRYQETQYF.

There are a few counts of this clonotype. The V call is TRBV20-1, the J call TRBJ1-5; D possibly corresponds to TRBD1 (5 bases). The CDR3 consists of 13 residues. The V end was cut by 6 bases, the J end by 3 bases, with 12 bases between. Per germline, CDR1 DFQATT and CDR2 SNEGSKA (reference sequence). Here the CDR3 reads CSAQQDLNQPQHF. The CDR3, as DNA: TGCAGTGCGCAACAGGATCTCAATCAGCCCCAGCATTTT.

CDR3 in amino acids: CSARDRRGGIFGGELFF. In nucleotides, the CDR3 is TGCAGTGCTAGAGACCGCCGGGGAGGGATTTTTGGCGGGGAGCTGTTTTTT. The chain couples TRBV20-1 to TRBJ2-2, with 7 bases identical to TRBD2. V lost 0 bases and J lost 7; bases outside the gene matches: 14. The germline CDR1 and CDR2 sequences are DFQATT and SNEGSKA (reference sequence). The CDR3 is 17 amino acids.

This clonotype was detected once. The CDR3 sequence is CASSRWRYNEQFF. CDR3 nucleotides: TGTGCCAGCAGCCGGTGGCGTTACAATGAGCAGTTCTTC. V is TRBV7-2 and J is TRBJ2-1; no clear D gene. CDR1 and CDR2 from the germline V gene are SGHTA and FQGNSA. V dropped 5 bases and J dropped 4 bases, with 9 bases sitting between them. The CDR3 is made up of 13 amino acids.

In the case of this clonotype: This could be a read error, since a much larger clone is one nucleotide away. CDR3 nucleotide sequence: TGTGCCTGGAGGGATGCGCCCGTGTCCGTTGAGACCCAGTTCTTC. Amino acid sequence: CAWRDAPVSVETQFF. This chain connects TRBV30 to TRBJ2-1; D gene uncertain. Germline V CDR1 and CDR2: GTSNPN, SVGIG (reference sequence). V was trimmed by 3 bases and J by 13 bases, leaving 25 bases between them. This CDR3 is 15 amino acids long.

This clonotype has more than one count but fewer than ten. V gene TRBV20-1 combines with J gene TRBJ1-5, with 8 nucleotides matching TRBD1. Germline lookup yields CDR1 DFQATT and CDR2 SNEGSKA (reference sequence). V lost 2 bases and J lost 6; bases outside the gene matches: 9. The CDR3 loop spans 15 amino acids. CDR3 amino acids: CSARQDPGGGQPQHF. CDR3 DNA: TGCAGTGCTAGACAGGACCCAGGGGGCGGTCAGCCCCAGCATTTT.

J is TRBJ2-1 and V is TRBV9; TRBD1 matches at 11 bases. Trimming at V came to 5 bases and at J to 8 bases, leaving 9 bases not matched to a gene. Germline lookup yields CDR1 SGDLS and CDR2 YYNGEE. The CDR3 length is 15 residues. CDR3 DNA sequence: TGTGCCAGCAGTGAATCGGGACAGGGGGTAGATGAGCAGTTCTTC. Residues: CASSESGQGVDEQFF.

This clonotype was seen at least ten times. This chain joins TRBV28 and TRBJ2-7, with 11 bases fitting TRBD2. V shed 8 bases and J 6 bases; nucleotides not matched to a gene: 9. There are 14 residues in the CDR3. Germline CDR1 and CDR2: MDHEN and SYDVKM. CDR3 residues: CASGMTSGTIEQYF. The CDR3 DNA reads as TGTGCCAGCGGGATGACTAGCGGGACTATCGAGCAGTACTTC.

In this sample, this clonotype turned up a few times. The rearrangement links TRBV14 to TRBJ2-1; a weak D match, TRBD1 (5 bases). The V gene lost 0 bases and the J gene lost 3 bases, with 9 bases spanning the gap. The CDR3 totals 15 residues. CDR1 SGHDN and CDR2 FVKESK come from the germline V gene. This CDR3 is CASSQDMTDYNEQFF. The CDR3 DNA sequence: TGTGCCAGCAGCCAAGATATGACAGACTACAATGAGCAGTTCTTC.

This sequence joins TRBV19 and TRBJ2-2; D possibly corresponds to TRBD2 (6 bases). V was shortened by 5 bases and J by 1 base, with 11 bases between the two germline ends. The germline V gene encodes CDR1 LNHDA and CDR2 SQIVND (reference sequence). The CDR3 extends over 15 amino acids. In nucleotides, the CDR3 is TGTGCCAGTAGTTACTTGCGGGAGAACACCGGGGAGCTGTTTTTT. Protein product: CASSYLRENTGELFF. Based on the CDR3 plus reference TRBV19 and TRBJ2-2, the full variable domain is DGGITQSPKYLFRKEGQNVTLSCEQNLNHDAMYWYRQDPGQGLRLIYYSQIVNDFQKGDIAEGYSVSREKKESFPLTVTSAQKNPTAFYLCASSYLRENTGELFFGEGSRLTVL.

This rearrangement joins TRBV30 to TRBJ2-5; D unclear. The length of the CDR3 is 14 residues. Germline CDR1 is GTSNPN and CDR2 is SVGIG (reference sequence). Trimming pared 0 bases from V and 1 base from J, leaving 9 bases between. The CDR3 loop reads CAWSVKAAQETQYF. As DNA, the CDR3 is TGTGCCTGGAGTGTAAAGGCGGCCCAAGAGACCCAGTACTTC.

In this sample, this clonotype turned up once. The V gene is TRBV6-9, the J gene TRBJ2-1; D call uncertain. Germline values: CDR1 MNHGY, CDR2 SVAAGI. The CDR3 is made up of 13 amino acids. V gave up 3 bases and J gave up 5 bases, with 8 bases separating them. For the CDR3, the DNA is TGTGCCAGCAGTTACTTTTGGAACAATGAGCAGTTCTTC. Its protein product is CASSYFWNNEQFF.

The sample holds many counts of this clonotype. The chain is built from TRBV24-1 and TRBJ2-3; D gene uncertain. This CDR3 is 17 amino acids long. Trimming removed 2 bases at V and 2 bases at J, with 16 bases between. Per germline, CDR1 KGHDR and CDR2 SFDVKD. The CDR3 spells CATSDSRFQPYTDTQYF. The CDR3 nucleotides are TGTGCCACCAGTGATTCTCGGTTCCAGCCCTACACAGATACGCAGTATTTT.

The rearrangement joins TRBV6-1 to TRBJ2-2; 8 bases align to TRBD2. The CDR3 is 17 amino acids. V dropped 7 bases and J dropped 9; count of bases not matched to a gene: 19. The germline CDR1 and CDR2 sequences are MNHNS and SASEGT. CDR3 in amino acids: CASIKDWTSIFPRELFF. For the CDR3, the DNA is TGTGCCAGCATCAAAGATTGGACTAGCATTTTCCCCCGGGAGCTGTTTTTT.